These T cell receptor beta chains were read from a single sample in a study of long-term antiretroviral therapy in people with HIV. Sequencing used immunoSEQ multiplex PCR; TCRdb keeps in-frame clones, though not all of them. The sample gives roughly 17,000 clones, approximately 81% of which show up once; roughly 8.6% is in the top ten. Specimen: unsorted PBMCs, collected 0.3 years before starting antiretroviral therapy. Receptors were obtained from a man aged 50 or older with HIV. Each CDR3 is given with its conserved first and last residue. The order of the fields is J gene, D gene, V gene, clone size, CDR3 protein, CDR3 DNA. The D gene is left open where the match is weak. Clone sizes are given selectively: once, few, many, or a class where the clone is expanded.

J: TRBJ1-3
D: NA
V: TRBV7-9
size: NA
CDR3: CASRLLVGNTIYF
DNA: TGTGCCAGCAGGCTCCTTGTAGGAAACACCATATATTTT

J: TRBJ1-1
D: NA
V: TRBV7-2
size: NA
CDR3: CASSPWPRNTEAFF
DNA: TGTGCCAGCAGCCCCTGGCCACGGAACACTGAAGCTTTCTTT

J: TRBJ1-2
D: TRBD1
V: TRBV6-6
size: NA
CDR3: CASSYANRGPGYTF
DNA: TGTGCCAGCAGTTACGCCAACAGGGGGCCTGGCTACACCTTC

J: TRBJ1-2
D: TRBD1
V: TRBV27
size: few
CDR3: CASSLFQGVGYGYTF
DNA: TGTGCCAGCAGTTTATTTCAGGGGGTAGGCTATGGCTACACCTTC

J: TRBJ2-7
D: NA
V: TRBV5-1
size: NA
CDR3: CASSLGQFSFSYEQYF
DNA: TGCGCCAGCAGCTTAGGACAGTTTTCTTTCAGCTACGAGCAGTACTTC

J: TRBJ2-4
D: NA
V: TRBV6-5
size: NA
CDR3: CASSYLDSRDIQYF
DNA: TGTGCCAGCAGTTACCTGGACAGTCGGGACATTCAGTACTTC

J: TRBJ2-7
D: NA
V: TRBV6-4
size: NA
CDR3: CASSVEVSYEQYF
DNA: TGTGCCAGCAGTGTGGAGGTATCCTACGAGCAGTACTTC

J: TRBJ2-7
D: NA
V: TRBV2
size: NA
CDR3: CASKLQGPAYEQYF
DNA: TGTGCCAGCAAACTCCAGGGTCCCGCCTACGAGCAGTACTTC

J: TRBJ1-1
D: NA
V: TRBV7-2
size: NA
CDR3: CASRVDPGRTEAFF
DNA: TGTGCCAGCAGGGTAGATCCGGGTCGCACTGAAGCTTTCTTT

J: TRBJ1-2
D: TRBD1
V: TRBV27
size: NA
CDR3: CASTSRQGQGVFGYTF
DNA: TGTGCCAGCACCTCACGGCAGGGACAGGGGGTATTTGGCTACACCTTC

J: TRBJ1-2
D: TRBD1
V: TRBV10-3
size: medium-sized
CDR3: CAISDPVGGDYGYTF
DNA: TGTGCCATCAGTGACCCTGTAGGGGGCGACTATGGCTACACCTTC

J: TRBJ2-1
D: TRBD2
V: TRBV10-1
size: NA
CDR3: CASSRLGLAGGNEQFF
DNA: TGCGCCAGCAGTCGTCTTGGACTAGCGGGAGGGAATGAGCAGTTCTTC

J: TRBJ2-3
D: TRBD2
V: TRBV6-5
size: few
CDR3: CASSYTGGPTDTQYF
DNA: TGTGCCAGCAGCTACACGGGGGGGCCTACAGATACGCAGTATTTT

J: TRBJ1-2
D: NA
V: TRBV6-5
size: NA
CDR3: CASSPRGSYGYTF
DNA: TGTGCCAGCAGCCCGAGGGGCTCTTATGGCTACACCTTC

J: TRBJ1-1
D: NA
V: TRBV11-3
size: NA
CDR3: CASSGSMNTEAFF
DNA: TGTGCCAGCAGTGGCAGCATGAACACTGAAGCTTTCTTT

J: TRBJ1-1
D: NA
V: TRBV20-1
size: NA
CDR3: CSAPDRKAFF
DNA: TGCAGTGCTCCCGACAGGAAAGCTTTCTTT

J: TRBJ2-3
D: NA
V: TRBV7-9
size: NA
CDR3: CASPKMAEPSLSTDTQYF
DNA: TGTGCCAGCCCGAAAATGGCGGAACCATCCCTAAGCACAGATACGCAGTATTTT

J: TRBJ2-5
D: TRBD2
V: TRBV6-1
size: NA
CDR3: CASSGWTSGSGETQYF
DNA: TGTGCCAGCAGTGGGTGGACTAGCGGGAGCGGGGAGACCCAGTACTTC

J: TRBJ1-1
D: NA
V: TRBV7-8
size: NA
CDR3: CASSRDLNTEAFF
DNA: TGTGCCAGCAGTCGGGACTTGAACACTGAAGCTTTCTTT

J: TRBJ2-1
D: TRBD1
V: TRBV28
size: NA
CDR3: CASSPLWDRGEQFF
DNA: TGTGCCAGCAGCCCCCTGTGGGACAGGGGGGAGCAGTTCTTC

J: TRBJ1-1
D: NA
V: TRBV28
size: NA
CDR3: CASSYTDRGTEAFF
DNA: TGTGCCAGCAGCTATACTGATCGGGGCACTGAAGCTTTCTTT

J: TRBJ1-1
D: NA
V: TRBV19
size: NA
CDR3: CASSINRNTEAFF
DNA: TGTGCCAGTAGTATTAACAGGAACACTGAAGCTTTCTTT

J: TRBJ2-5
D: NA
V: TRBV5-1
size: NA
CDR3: CASSLGLQETQYF
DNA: TGCGCCAGCAGCTTGGGGCTCCAAGAGACCCAGTACTTC

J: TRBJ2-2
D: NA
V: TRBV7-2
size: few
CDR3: CASSLWTAGELFF
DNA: TGTGCCAGCAGCTTGTGGACGGCCGGGGAGCTGTTTTTT

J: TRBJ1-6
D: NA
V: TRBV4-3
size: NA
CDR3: CASSQDLAGEGSPLHF
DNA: TGCGCCAGCAGCCAAGATCTGGCAGGGGAGGGTTCACCCCTCCACTTT

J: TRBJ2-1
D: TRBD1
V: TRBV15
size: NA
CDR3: CATSVGQSPYNEQFF
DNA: TGTGCCACCAGCGTGGGACAGAGCCCCTACAATGAGCAGTTCTTC

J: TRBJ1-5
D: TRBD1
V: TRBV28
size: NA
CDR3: CASSHRGRFPNQPQHF
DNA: TGTGCCAGCAGTCACAGGGGGCGCTTCCCCAATCAGCCCCAGCATTTT

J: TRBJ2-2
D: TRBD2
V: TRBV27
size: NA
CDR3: CASSFPGTASGGLGELFF
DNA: TGTGCCAGCAGTTTCCCTGGGACGGCTAGCGGGGGCTTGGGGGAGCTGTTTTTT

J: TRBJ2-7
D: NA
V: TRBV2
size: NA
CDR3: CASISRTGSRREQYF
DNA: TGTGCCAGCATCAGTCGGACTGGCAGCCGTAGGGAGCAGTACTTC

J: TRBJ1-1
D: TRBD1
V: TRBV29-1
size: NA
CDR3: CSGRQGPGGAFF
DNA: TGCAGCGGAAGACAGGGCCCCGGCGGGGCTTTCTTT

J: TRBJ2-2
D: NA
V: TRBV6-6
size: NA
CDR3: CASPRVGGNTGELFF
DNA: TGTGCCAGCCCCCGTGTGGGAGGGAACACCGGGGAGCTGTTTTTT

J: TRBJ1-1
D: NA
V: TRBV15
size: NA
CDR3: CATSWDFRTEAFF
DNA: TGTGCCACCAGCTGGGACTTCCGAACTGAAGCTTTCTTT

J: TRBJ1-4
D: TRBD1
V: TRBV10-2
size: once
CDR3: CASTSGQVNEKLFF
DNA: TGCGCCAGCACCTCGGGACAGGTTAATGAAAAACTGTTTTTT

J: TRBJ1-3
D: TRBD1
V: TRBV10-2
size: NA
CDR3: CASRPNHRGLLISGNTIYF
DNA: TGCGCCAGCAGACCAAACCACAGGGGGCTCTTAATCTCTGGAAACACCATATATTTT

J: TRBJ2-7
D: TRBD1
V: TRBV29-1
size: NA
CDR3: CSAQGTGVYEQYF
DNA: TGCAGCGCCCAGGGGACAGGGGTTTACGAGCAGTACTTC

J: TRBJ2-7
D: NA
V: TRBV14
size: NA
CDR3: CASSQDWRGRYEQYF
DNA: TGTGCCAGCAGCCAAGATTGGAGGGGTCGCTACGAGCAGTACTTC

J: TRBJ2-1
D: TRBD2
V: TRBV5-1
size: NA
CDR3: CASSLEITSGSYNEQFF
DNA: TGCGCCAGCAGCTTGGAGATAACTAGCGGGAGCTACAATGAGCAGTTCTTC

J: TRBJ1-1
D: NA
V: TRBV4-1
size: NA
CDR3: CASSQVPGRAEAFF
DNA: TGCGCCAGCAGCCAAGTTCCGGGAAGGGCTGAAGCTTTCTTT

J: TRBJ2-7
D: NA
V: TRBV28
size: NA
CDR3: CASRIAGTTGREQYF
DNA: TGTGCCAGCAGGATAGCCGGGACAACCGGGAGGGAGCAGTACTTC

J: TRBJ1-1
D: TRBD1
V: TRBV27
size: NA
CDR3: CASSPLTGYTETFF
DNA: TGTGCCAGCAGTCCCTTGACAGGGTACACTGAAACTTTCTTT

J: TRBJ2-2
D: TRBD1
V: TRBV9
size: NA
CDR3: CASSGGQGRTGELFF
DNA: TGTGCCAGCAGCGGAGGACAGGGGAGAACCGGGGAGCTGTTTTTT

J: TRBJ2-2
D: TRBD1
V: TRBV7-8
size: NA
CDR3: CASSTRDRGVTGELFF
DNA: TGTGCCAGCAGCACCCGCGACAGGGGTGTCACCGGGGAGCTGTTTTTT

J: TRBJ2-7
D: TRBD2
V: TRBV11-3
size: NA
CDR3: CASTTPTGTSRYEQYF
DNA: TGTGCCAGCACCACACCCACCGGGACTAGCCGATACGAGCAGTACTTC

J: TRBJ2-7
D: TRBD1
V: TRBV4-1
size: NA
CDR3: CASSQLTGGINYEQYF
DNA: TGCGCCAGCAGCCAATTAACAGGGGGTATCAACTACGAGCAGTACTTC